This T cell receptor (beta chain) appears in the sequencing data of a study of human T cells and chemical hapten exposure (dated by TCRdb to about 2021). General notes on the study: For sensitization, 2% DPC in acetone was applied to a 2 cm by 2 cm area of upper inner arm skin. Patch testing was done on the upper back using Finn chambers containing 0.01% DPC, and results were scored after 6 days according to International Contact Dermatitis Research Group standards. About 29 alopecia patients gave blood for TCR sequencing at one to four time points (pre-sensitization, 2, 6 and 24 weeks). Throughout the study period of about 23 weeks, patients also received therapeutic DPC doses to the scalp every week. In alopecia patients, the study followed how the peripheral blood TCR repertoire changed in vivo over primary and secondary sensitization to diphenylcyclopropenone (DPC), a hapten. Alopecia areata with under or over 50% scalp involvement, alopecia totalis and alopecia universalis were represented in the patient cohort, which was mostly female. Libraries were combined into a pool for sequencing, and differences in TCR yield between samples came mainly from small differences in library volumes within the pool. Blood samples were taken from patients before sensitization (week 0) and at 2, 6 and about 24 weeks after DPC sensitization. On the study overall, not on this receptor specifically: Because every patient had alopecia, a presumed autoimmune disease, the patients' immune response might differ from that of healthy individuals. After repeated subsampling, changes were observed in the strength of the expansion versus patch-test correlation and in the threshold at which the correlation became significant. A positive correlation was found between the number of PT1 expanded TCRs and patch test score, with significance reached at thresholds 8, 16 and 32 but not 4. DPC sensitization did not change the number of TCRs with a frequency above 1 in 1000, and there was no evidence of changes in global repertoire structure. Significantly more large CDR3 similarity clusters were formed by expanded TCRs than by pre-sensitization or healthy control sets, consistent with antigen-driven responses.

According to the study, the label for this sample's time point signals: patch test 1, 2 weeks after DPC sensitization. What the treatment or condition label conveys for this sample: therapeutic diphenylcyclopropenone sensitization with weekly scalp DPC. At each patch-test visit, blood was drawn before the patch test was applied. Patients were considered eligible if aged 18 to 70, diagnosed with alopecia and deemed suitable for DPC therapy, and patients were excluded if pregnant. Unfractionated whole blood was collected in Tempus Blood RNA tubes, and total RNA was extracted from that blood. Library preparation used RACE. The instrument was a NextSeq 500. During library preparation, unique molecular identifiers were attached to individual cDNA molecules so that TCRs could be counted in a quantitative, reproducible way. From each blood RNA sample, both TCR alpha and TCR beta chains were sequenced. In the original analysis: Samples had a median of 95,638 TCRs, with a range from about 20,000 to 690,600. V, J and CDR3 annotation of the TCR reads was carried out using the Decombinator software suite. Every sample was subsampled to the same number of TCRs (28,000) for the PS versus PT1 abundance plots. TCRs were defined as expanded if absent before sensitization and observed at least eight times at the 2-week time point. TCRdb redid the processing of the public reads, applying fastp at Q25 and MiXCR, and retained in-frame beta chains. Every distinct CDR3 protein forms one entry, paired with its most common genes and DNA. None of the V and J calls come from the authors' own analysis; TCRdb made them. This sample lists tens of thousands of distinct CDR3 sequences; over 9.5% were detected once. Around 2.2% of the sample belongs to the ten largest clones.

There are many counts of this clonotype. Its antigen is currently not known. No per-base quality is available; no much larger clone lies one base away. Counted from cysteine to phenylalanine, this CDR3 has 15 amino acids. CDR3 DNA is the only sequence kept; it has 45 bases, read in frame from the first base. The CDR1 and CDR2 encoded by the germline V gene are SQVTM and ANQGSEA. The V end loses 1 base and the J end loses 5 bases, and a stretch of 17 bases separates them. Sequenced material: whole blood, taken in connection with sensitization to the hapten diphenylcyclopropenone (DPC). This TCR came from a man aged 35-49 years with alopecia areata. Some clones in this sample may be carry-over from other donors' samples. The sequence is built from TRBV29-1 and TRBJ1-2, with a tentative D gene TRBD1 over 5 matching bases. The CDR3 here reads CSVEGVGAGTYGYTF. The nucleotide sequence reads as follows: TGCAGCGTTGAAGGTGTTGGGGCAGGGACGTATGGCTACACCTTC.